The 25 T cell receptor beta chains in this list originate from one sample, sequenced in a study of breast tumors, draining lymph nodes, adjacent tissues. TCRdb passed the multiplex PCR reads through MiXCR, listing each CDR3 protein once. This sample has 250,000 or so distinct CDR3 sequences, with roughly 31% found just once. Axillary draining lymph nodes of breast cancer patients supplied the node samples. Sequenced: axillary lymph node tissue. The source is a female donor with breast cancer. Some clones in this sample may be carry-over from other donors' samples.

The V gene is TRBV3-1, the J gene TRBJ2-3, with a possible D match to TRBD1 (6 bases). Germline lookup yields CDR1 LGHDT and CDR2 YNNKEL (reference sequence). V dropped 4 bases and J dropped 0 bases, with 23 bases sitting between them. The CDR3 loop spans 19 amino acids. The CDR3 nucleotides are TGTGCCAGCAGCCTTGGGGGCAGGGGCGGATCTACTAGCACAGATACGCAGTATTTT. Its protein is CASSLGGRGGSTSTDTQYF.

As for this clonotype: One junction end disagrees with the germline gene, perhaps due to a read error. J is TRBJ2-7 and V is TRBV14; D not certain. Germline-derived CDR1 and CDR2 are SGHDN and FVKESK. CDR3 length: 14 amino acids. The CDR3 DNA sequence: TGTGCCAGCGGCCAAGATCCGCCTAACTACGAGCAGTCCTTC. This translates into CASGQDPPNYEQSF.

Only a few counts were recorded for this clonotype. The rearrangement uses TRBV5-8 and TRBJ2-1; 13 bases fit TRBD2. This CDR3 comprises 21 residues. The trim removed 0 bases at V and 5 bases at J, leaving 17 bases unmatched. In germline, CDR1 is SGHTS, CDR2 YDEGEE. The CDR3 region is CASSLVFGSPGLAGQNNEQFF. The CDR3 DNA reads TGTGCCAGCAGCTTGGTATTCGGCAGTCCGGGACTAGCGGGACAAAACAATGAGCAGTTCTTC.

This clonotype has ten or more counts. The chain's CDR3 is CSAIMGGGGNQPQHF. CDR3 nucleotide sequence: TGCAGTGCTATTATGGGGGGCGGTGGGAATCAGCCCCAGCATTTT. This sequence joins TRBV20-1 and TRBJ1-5; the D gene is possibly TRBD1 (6 bases). Deletions cut 4 bases from V and 4 bases from J, with 17 bases between. Germline V gives CDR1 DFQATT, CDR2 SNEGSKA (reference sequence). The CDR3 consists of 15 residues.

About this clonotype: This clone may be a read error of a much larger clone one base away. This chain joins TRBV20-1 and TRBJ2-5, with 11 bases that match TRBD2. This CDR3 comprises 14 residues. Germline V CDR1 and CDR2: DFQATT, SNEGSKA (reference sequence). CDR3 coding DNA: TGCAGTGCTAGACTAGCGGGAGGTCAAGCGACCCAGTACTTC. This codes for CSARLAGGQATQYF.

This chain links TRBV3-1 with TRBJ2-2; TRBD1 or TRBD2 may be the D gene (5 bases each). The CDR3 totals 15 residues. V was cut by 1 base and J by 0 bases, with 6 bases left in between. Germline CDR1 LGHDT, CDR2 YNNKEL (reference sequence). CDR3 coding DNA: TGTGCCAGCAGCCAAGCGGGACCGAACACCGGGGAGCTGTTTTTT. Protein product: CASSQAGPNTGELFF.

The chain employs TRBV29-1 and TRBJ2-7; TRBD2 matches at 7 bases. The CDR3 is 12 residues long. J was trimmed by 5 bases and V by 4 bases; bases with no gene match: 5. Germline loops: CDR1 SQVTM, CDR2 ANQGSEA. CDR3 in DNA: TGCAGCGTTGGGGAGGGAGACCACGAGCAGTACTTC. Encoded protein: CSVGEGDHEQYF.

This clonotype was detected ten times or more. This chain uses TRBV4-2 with TRBJ2-7; D could derive from TRBD1 or TRBD2 (5 bases each). The CDR3 runs 14 residues. Germline V gene lookup returns CDR1 LGHNA and CDR2 YNFKEQ. Trimming stripped 1 base from V and 0 bases from J, with 7 bases between. CDR3 residues: CASSQGDDSYEQYF. The CDR3 coding sequence is TGTGCCAGCAGCCAAGGGGACGACTCCTACGAGCAGTACTTC.

This clonotype was recorded at least ten times. This chain uses TRBV5-1 with TRBJ2-7; D possibly corresponds to TRBD2 (5 bases). CDR3 length: 13 residues. V lost 3 bases and J 2 bases, leaving 9 bases between the germline ends. Looked up from germline, CDR1 is SGHRS and CDR2 is YFSETQ. The DNA for the CDR3 is TGCGCCAGCAGCTCCGGACTGACCTACGAGCAGTACTTC. It yields the protein CASSSGLTYEQYF.

The table lists this clonotype with many counts. V is TRBV19 and J is TRBJ2-7, with 7 bases that match TRBD1. CDR3 size: 13 residues. V trimming: 3 bases; J trimming: 5 bases; junction bases outside the gene matches: 4. CDR1 LNHDA and CDR2 SQIVND come from the germline V gene (reference sequence). The chain's CDR3 is CASSIDRADEQYF. Written as DNA, the CDR3 is TGTGCCAGTAGTATTGACAGGGCGGACGAGCAGTACTTC.

In the case of this clonotype: This sequence may be a read error, since a much larger clone differs from it by one base. The genes are TRBV12-3 or TRBV12-4 and TRBJ1-2; tentative D call: TRBD1 (6 bases). CDR3 length equals 13 residues. Here the CDR3 DNA reads TGTGCCAGCAGTTTCAGGAGGGGGAATGGCTGCACCTTC. Its protein product is CASSFRRGNGCTF.

This clonotype occurred many times. This chain uses TRBV14 with TRBJ2-1; D may match TRBD1 or TRBD2 (5 bases each). V dropped 4 bases and J dropped 8 bases, with 9 bases sitting between them. There are 12 residues in the CDR3. Germline values: CDR1 SGHDN, CDR2 FVKESK. The CDR3 loop reads CASSRGVHEQFF. In DNA form, the CDR3 reads TGTGCCAGCAGCCGAGGGGTACATGAGCAGTTCTTC.

This clonotype was seen at least ten times. This chain joins TRBV11-2 and TRBJ2-2; no clear D gene. Between the trimmed V and J ends, which lost 7 bases and 4 bases, there was a span of 16 bases. This CDR3 spans 15 amino acids. CDR1 and CDR2 from the germline V gene are SGHAT and FQNNGV. The CDR3 loop reads CASTPPRSGTGELFF. The DNA for the CDR3 is TGTGCCAGCACCCCTCCCCGGTCGGGCACCGGGGAGCTGTTTTTT.

This clonotype showed up many times. The V and J genes are TRBV20-1 and TRBJ2-7; TRBD1 matches 7 bases. Germline values: CDR1 DFQATT, CDR2 SNEGSKA (reference sequence). Germline trimming cut 2 bases from V and 3 bases from J; bases unmatched to any gene: 7. This CDR3 spans 14 amino acids. The CDR3 here is CSARPGQTVYEQYF. CDR3 sequence (DNA): TGCAGTGCTAGACCGGGACAGACAGTCTACGAGCAGTACTTC.

This clonotype has at least ten counts. The genes are TRBV25-1 and TRBJ2-3; 9 bases match TRBD1. CDR3 length equals 16 residues. V shed 0 bases, J shed 1 base, and the junction held 2 bases outside the gene matches. Germline assignment: CDR1 MGHDK and CDR2 SYGVNS. The DNA for the CDR3 is TGTGCCAGCAGTGAATATGGGACAGGGCGCACAGATACGCAGTATTTT. Translated, it gives CASSEYGTGRTDTQYF.

A few counts support this clonotype. The chain carries TRBV9 and TRBJ1-1; D is uncertain. The germline V gene has CDR1 SGDLS and CDR2 YYNGEE. CDR3 length: 15 residues. Between the trimmed V and J ends, which lost 0 bases and 1 base, there was a span of 10 bases. CDR3 nucleotides: TGTGCCAGCAGCGTAGATGCGAGGAGGAACACTGAAGCTTTCTTT. Amino acid sequence: CASSVDARRNTEAFF.

This clonotype showed up many times. V gene TRBV7-2 combines with J gene TRBJ2-5; TRBD2 agrees at 8 bases. The CDR3 consists of 15 residues. After removal of 2 bases from V and 5 bases from J, the junction contained 7 bases not matched to a gene. Germline loops: CDR1 SGHTA, CDR2 FQGNSA. Here the CDR3 reads CASSLTGGPGETQYF. For the CDR3, the DNA is TGTGCCAGCAGCTTAACGGGAGGGCCGGGGGAGACCCAGTACTTC.

Worth noting for this clonotype: The conserved phenylalanine or tryptophan is not found at the CDR3 terminus, so this likely reflects a read error. This chain links TRBV7-9 with TRBJ2-5; tentatively, D is TRBD1 (6 bases). The CDR3 totals 14 residues. Germline lookup yields CDR1 SEHNR and CDR2 FQNEAQ (reference sequence). CDR3 sequence (DNA): TGTGTCAGCAGCTTCATCAGGGGCTTAGAGACCCAGTACCTC. Protein sequence: CVSSFIRGLETQYL.

About this clonotype: A much larger clone lies a single base off, so this may be a read error. The chain uses TRBV4-1 and TRBJ2-2; 9 bases agree with TRBD1. Germline-derived CDR1 and CDR2 are MGHRA and YSYEKL. CDR3 size: 16 residues. CDR3 nucleotide sequence: TGCGCCAGCAACGACCGGGACAGGGCTGGAGCCGGGGAGCTGTCTTTT. Translated: CASNDRDRAGAGELSF.

This clonotype was counted at least ten times. The chain links TRBV20-1 to TRBJ2-5; maybe TRBD2 (7 bases). Trimming took off 6 bases at V and 0 bases at J, with 14 bases between the two ends. CDR3 length: 14 amino acids. Germline CDR1 DFQATT, CDR2 SNEGSKA (reference sequence). The CDR3 spells CSAQGGRDQETQYF. The CDR3 DNA follows: TGCAGTGCACAGGGTGGGAGGGACCAAGAGACCCAGTACTTC.

Ten or more counts support this clonotype. The chain links TRBV6-5 to TRBJ1-4, with 9 nucleotides matching TRBD1. The ends lost 6 bases at V and 7 bases at J; junction bases unmatched: 6. This CDR3 comprises 14 residues. Germline loops: CDR1 MNHEY, CDR2 SVGAGI. The CDR3, as DNA: TGTGCCAGCAGAGAACAGGGGGCGCGTGAAAAACTGTTTTTT. Encoded protein: CASREQGAREKLFF.

The sample holds many counts of this clonotype. J is TRBJ2-5 and V is TRBV6-6; no definite D call. The V end was cut by 8 bases, the J end by 0 bases, with 7 bases between. CDR1 is MNHNY, CDR2 SVGAGI, per germline (reference sequence). The CDR3 runs 12 residues. DNA for the CDR3: TGTGCCAGCTACGACTACCAAGAGACCCAGTACTTC. This codes for CASYDYQETQYF.

The table lists this clonotype with many counts. The CDR3: CASSRRLAGETQYF. The CDR3 DNA sequence: TGCGCCAGCAGCCGCCGACTAGCGGGGGAGACCCAGTACTTC. This sequence joins TRBV4-3 and TRBJ2-5, with 11 bases that match TRBD2. This CDR3 is 14 amino acids long. Germline loops: CDR1 LGHNA, CDR2 YSLEER. The J segment lost 5 bases and the V segment lost 4 bases, leaving 3 bases of the junction unmatched.

This clonotype has a count of ten or more. The genes are TRBV24-1 and TRBJ1-2, with unresolved D. CDR3 size: 12 residues. Germline CDR1 reads KGHDR; CDR2 reads SFDVKD. Trimming left V 7 bases short and J 0 bases short, with 5 bases between. Written as DNA, the CDR3 is TGTGCCACCAGGGGCCCTAACTATGGCTACACCTTC. It specifies CATRGPNYGYTF.

Many counts were recorded for this clonotype. The chain joins TRBV7-2 to TRBJ2-1; D could derive from TRBD1 or TRBD2 (6 bases each). The V end was cut by 8 bases, the J end by 6 bases, with 14 bases between. The CDR3 totals 13 residues. The V gene's germline CDR1 is SGHTA and CDR2 FQGNSA. CDR3 residues: CASGGRALNEQFF. The CDR3 bases are TGTGCCAGCGGGGGGCGGGCCCTCAATGAGCAGTTCTTC.